Below are 10 T cell receptor beta chains sequenced from a single sample in a study of blood T cell repertoires in COVID-19. The protocol was immunoSEQ multiplex PCR, while the TCRdb copy is restricted to in-frame clones and leaves out a portion. This table has some 150,000 clones, about four fifths appearing once. The specimen was PBMCs or T cells enriched from blood (not recorded which). Receptors originate from a woman between 45 and 60 years old who had been exposed to COVID-19.

This clone was seen only a few times. The chain employs TRBV6-5 and TRBJ2-7; TRBD2 might be the D (5 bases). The germline V gene has CDR1 MNHEY and CDR2 SVGAGI. V lost 8 bases and J lost 1, with 18 bases in between. The CDR3 consists of 15 residues. As DNA, the CDR3 is TGTGCCAGCGCTACTGTGGGCCGGGGTTCCTACGAGCAGTACTTC. It yields the protein CASATVGRGSYEQYF.

V usage is TRBV12-5 and J usage is TRBJ1-1; TRBD1 might be the D (5 bases). The ends were cut back, 7 bases at V and 4 bases at J, with 13 bases in the middle. Per the germline V gene, CDR1 is LGHNT and CDR2 is FRNRAP. CDR3 size: 13 residues. CDR3 DNA sequence: TGTGCTAGTGCCCTTTCCGACAGCACTGAAGCTTTCTTT. Its translation: CASALSDSTEAFF.

The chain carries TRBV7-9 and TRBJ1-1, with D perhaps TRBD1 (6 bases). The CDR3 contains 16 residues. Trimming stripped 5 bases from V and 0 bases from J, with 16 bases between. Per the germline V gene, CDR1 is SEHNR and CDR2 is FQNEAQ (reference sequence). In DNA, the CDR3 is TGTGCCAGCAGCCCCGGCGGGGGCAGCCTGAACACTGAAGCTTTCTTT. It specifies CASSPGGGSLNTEAFF.

The V call is TRBV6-5, the J call TRBJ1-1; D is unresolved. The germline CDR1 and CDR2 sequences are MNHEY and SVGAGI. The CDR3 spans 15 residues. The ends were cut back, 2 bases at V and 3 bases at J, with 13 bases in the middle. The CDR3 region has the DNA TGTGCCAGCAGTTACGTGATGCTCGGAGACACTGAAGCTTTCTTT. As protein: CASSYVMLGDTEAFF.

The gene calls are TRBV6-5 and TRBJ2-1, with TRBD1 matching 10 bases. The CDR3 is 15 amino acids. Germline CDR1 MNHEY, CDR2 SVGAGI. Trimming took 2 bases from V and 5 from J; bases not matched to a gene: 3. The CDR3 spells CASSYRGTGDNEQFF. The CDR3 DNA follows: TGTGCCAGCAGTTACCGTGGGACAGGGGACAATGAGCAGTTCTTC.

This clone was found a few times. CDR3 DNA: TGTGCCAGCAGCCCTAGTTTGAACACTGAAGCTTTCTTT. It translates to CASSPSLNTEAFF. This chain uses TRBV7-3 with TRBJ1-1; D uncertain. This CDR3 spans 13 amino acids. Germline V CDR1 and CDR2: SGHTA, FQGTGA. V was trimmed by 5 bases and J by 0 bases, leaving 7 bases between them.

This clone was seen a single time. Germline and junction disagree at one end, which may indicate a read error. J is TRBJ2-5 and V is TRBV18; 8 nucleotides agree with TRBD1. Germline V CDR1 and CDR2: KGHSH, LQKENI. This CDR3 region has 16 residues. CDR3 nucleotides: TGTGCCTGCTCCCTGACAGGGGCGTCGTACCAAGAGACCCAGTACTTC. Protein product: CACSLTGASYQETQYF. The whole variable domain, remainder taken from reference TRBV18 and TRBJ2-5, is NAGVMQNPRHLVRRRGQEARLRCSPMKGHSHVYWYRQLPEEGLKFMVYLQKENIIDESGMPKERFSAEFPKEGPSILRIQQVVRGDSAAYFCACSLTGASYQETQYFGPGTRLLVL.

This clone has a handful of counts. V usage is TRBV11-3 and J usage is TRBJ1-2; D is unresolved. The CDR3 is 13 amino acids. Germline CDR1 is SGHNT and CDR2 is YENEEA. V was shortened by 3 bases and J by 8 bases, with 13 bases between the two germline ends. CDR3 residues: CASSFQDRQGYTF. In nucleotides, the CDR3 is TGTGCCAGCAGCTTTCAAGATCGCCAGGGCTACACCTTC. Drawing the rest from reference TRBV11-3 and TRBJ1-2, the complete variable domain is EAGVVQSPRYKIIEKKQPVAFWCNPISGHNTLYWYLQNLGQGPELLIRYENEEAVDDSQLPKDRFSAERLKGVDSTLKIQPAELGDSAVYLCASSFQDRQGYTFGSGTRLTVV.

This clone has only one observation. This sequence joins TRBV7-3 and TRBJ2-5, with 9 bases aligning to TRBD2. Germline trimming cut 4 bases from V and 1 base from J; bases unmatched to any gene: 4. From germline, CDR1 is SGHTA and CDR2 FQGTGA. The CDR3 contains 15 residues. As DNA, the CDR3 is TGTGCCAGCAGCTCCAAGCGGGGGGCCCAAGAGACCCAGTACTTC. Translating it yields CASSSKRGAQETQYF.

V usage is TRBV10-3 and J usage is TRBJ2-3; tentatively, D is TRBD1 (6 bases). The CDR3 runs to 15 residues. Trimming pared 7 bases from V and 0 bases from J, leaving 14 bases between. Germline-derived CDR1 and CDR2 are ENHRY and SYGVKD. CDR3 DNA sequence: TGTGCCATCATGGGGGCAGCAACTAGCACAGATACGCAGTATTTT. It yields the protein CAIMGAATSTDTQYF.